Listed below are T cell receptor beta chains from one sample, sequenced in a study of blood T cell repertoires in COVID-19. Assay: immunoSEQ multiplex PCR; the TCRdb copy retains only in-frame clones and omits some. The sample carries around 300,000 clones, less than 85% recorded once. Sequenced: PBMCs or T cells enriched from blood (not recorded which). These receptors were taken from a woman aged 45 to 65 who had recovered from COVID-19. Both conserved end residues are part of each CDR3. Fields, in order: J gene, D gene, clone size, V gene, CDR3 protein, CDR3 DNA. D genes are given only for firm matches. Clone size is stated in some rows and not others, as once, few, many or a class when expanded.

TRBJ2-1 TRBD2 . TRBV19 CASSSLAGGFYNEQFF TGTGCCAGTAGTAGCCTAGCGGGAGGATTCTACAATGAGCAGTTCTTC
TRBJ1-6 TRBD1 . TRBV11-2 CAAAYPRGPLF TGTGCAGCAGCTTACCCCAGGGGGCCGCTCTTT
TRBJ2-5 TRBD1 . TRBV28 CASSLGQGEETQYF TGTGCCAGCAGCCTAGGACAGGGTGAAGAGACCCAGTACTTC
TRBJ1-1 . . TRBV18 CASSLTIQIKTEAFF TGTGCCAGCTCACTAACGATTCAGATTAAAACTGAAGCTTTCTTT
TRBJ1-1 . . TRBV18 CASSPPLTNEAFF TGTGCCAGCTCACCACCGTTAACAAACGAAGCTTTCTTT
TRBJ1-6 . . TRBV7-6 CASRDGGKASPLHF TGTGCCAGCAGGGACGGAGGGAAGGCTTCACCCCTCCACTTT
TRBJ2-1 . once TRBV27 CASSLGGLEQFF TGTGCCAGCAGTCTCGGGGGGCTTGAGCAGTTCTTC
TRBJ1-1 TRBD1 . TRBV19 CASSASGTGGTEAFF TGTGCCAGTAGTGCATCCGGGACAGGGGGAACTGAAGCTTTCTTT
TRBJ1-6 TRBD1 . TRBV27 CASSYRDRGNSPLHF TGTGCCAGCAGTTACCGGGACAGGGGTAATTCACCCCTCCACTTT
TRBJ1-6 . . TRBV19 CASSINRDSYNSPLHF TGTGCCAGTAGTATAAACAGGGACTCCTATAATTCACCCCTCCACTTT
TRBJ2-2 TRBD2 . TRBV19 CASSLAANTGELFF TGTGCCAGTAGTCTAGCGGCGAACACCGGGGAGCTGTTTTTT
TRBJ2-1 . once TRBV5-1 CASSPVQGTYNEQFF TGCGCCAGCAGCCCGGTGCAGGGAACCTACAATGAGCAGTTCTTC
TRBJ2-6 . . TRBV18 CASSPPYSGANVLTF TGTGCCAGCTCACCACCGTACTCTGGGGCCAACGTCCTGACTTTC
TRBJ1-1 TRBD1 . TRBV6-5 CASSRTGGTEAFF TGTGCCAGCAGTCGAACAGGGGGCACTGAAGCTTTCTTT
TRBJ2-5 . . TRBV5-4 CASSSIAEQETQYF TGTGCCAGCAGCTCTATAGCGGAGCAAGAGACCCAGTACTTC
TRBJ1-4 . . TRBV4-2 CASSQESGLEKLFF TGTGCCAGCAGCCAAGAATCAGGTTTGGAAAAACTGTTTTTT
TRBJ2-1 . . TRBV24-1 CATSDASADRYNEQFF TGTGCCACCAGTGACGCTAGCGCCGACCGGTACAATGAGCAGTTCTTC
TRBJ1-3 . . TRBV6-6 CASSDGGKNTIYF TGTGCCAGCAGTGACGGGGGGAAGAACACCATATATTTT
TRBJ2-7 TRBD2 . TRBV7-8 CASSLARLAATHQYF TGTGCCAGCAGCTTAGCGCGACTAGCGGCAACGCACCAGTACTTC
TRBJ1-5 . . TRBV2 CASSGEEKVQPQHF TGTGCCAGCAGTGGTGAGGAGAAAGTTCAGCCCCAGCATTTT
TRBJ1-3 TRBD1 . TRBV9 CASSLRTGMEGNTIYF TGTGCCAGCAGCCTCCGGACAGGGATGGAAGGAAACACCATATATTTT
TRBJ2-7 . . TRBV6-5 CASSYSGGSYEQYF TGTGCCAGCAGTTACTCAGGGGGCTCCTACGAGCAGTACTTC
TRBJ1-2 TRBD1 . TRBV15 CATKDRGLWGYTF TGTGCCACCAAAGACAGGGGCCTCTGGGGCTACACCTTC
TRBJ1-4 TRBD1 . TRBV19 CASRGTAEKLFF TGTGCCAGTAGGGGGACAGCTGAAAAACTGTTTTTT
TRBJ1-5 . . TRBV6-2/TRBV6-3 CASSWGLTLDEPQHF TGTGCCAGCAGTTGGGGACTTACCCTTGACGAGCCCCAGCATTTT
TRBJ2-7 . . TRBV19 CASSGRTGDEQYF TGTGCCAGTAGTGGCCGGACCGGGGACGAGCAGTACTTC
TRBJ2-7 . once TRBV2 CASSSSLYEQYF TGTGCCAGCAGTTCTAGTCTGTACGAGCAGTACTTC
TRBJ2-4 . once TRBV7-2 CASSFRQLAKNIQYF TGTGCCAGCAGCTTCAGGCAACTAGCCAAAAACATTCAGTACTTC
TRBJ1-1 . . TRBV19 CASRAGAATEAFF TGTGCCAGTAGGGCGGGGGCGGCCACTGAAGCTTTCTTT
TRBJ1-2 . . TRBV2 CASAPRGNYGYTF TGTGCCAGCGCTCCCCGCGGGAACTATGGCTACACCTTC
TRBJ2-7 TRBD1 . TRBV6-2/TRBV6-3 CASSAIYRGPPPDEQYF TGTGCCAGCAGTGCTATTTACAGGGGCCCACCCCCGGACGAGCAGTACTTC
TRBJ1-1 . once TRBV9 CASNPRGNTEAFF TGTGCCAGCAATCCCAGGGGGAACACTGAAGCTTTCTTT
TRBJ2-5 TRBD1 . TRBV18 CASSPWTGQQETQYF TGTGCCAGCTCACCGTGGACAGGGCAGCAAGAGACCCAGTACTTC
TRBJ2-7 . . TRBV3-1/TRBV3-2 CASSQGRGLYEQYF TGTGCCAGCAGCCAAGGCAGGGGTCTTTACGAGCAGTACTTC
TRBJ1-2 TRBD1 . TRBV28 CASTTGGTHLYGYTF TGTGCCAGCACGACAGGGGGGACTCACCTCTATGGCTACACCTTC
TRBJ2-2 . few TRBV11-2 CASSPTTGNTGELFF TGTGCCAGCAGCCCAACCACAGGGAACACCGGGGAGCTGTTTTTT
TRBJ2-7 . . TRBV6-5 CASSLILEATYEQYF TGTGCCAGCAGTTTGATATTGGAGGCCACCTACGAGCAGTACTTC
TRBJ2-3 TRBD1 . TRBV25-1 CASQNTGGRSDTQYF TGTGCCAGCCAAAACACAGGGGGCAGGTCAGATACGCAGTATTTT
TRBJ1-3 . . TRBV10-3 CAISRGSGNTIYF TGTGCCATCAGCAGGGGCTCTGGAAACACCATATATTTT
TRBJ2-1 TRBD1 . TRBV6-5 CASRKLGTGVDEQFF TGTGCCAGCAGAAAACTCGGCACAGGGGTGGATGAGCAGTTCTTC
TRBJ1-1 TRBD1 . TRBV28 CASSSLDRGDTEAFF TGTGCCAGCAGTTCCTTGGACAGGGGGGACACTGAAGCTTTCTTT
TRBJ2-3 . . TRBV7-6 CASSDRQGGFTDTQYF TGTGCCAGCAGCGACAGACAGGGAGGTTTCACAGATACGCAGTATTTT
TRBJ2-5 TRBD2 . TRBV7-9 CASSLGHSGGAQETQYF TGTGCCAGCAGCTTAGGCCATAGCGGGGGGGCTCAAGAGACCCAGTACTTC
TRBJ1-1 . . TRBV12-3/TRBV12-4 CASRVEGTASFF TGTGCCAGCAGGGTGGAGGGGACGGCATCTTTCTTT
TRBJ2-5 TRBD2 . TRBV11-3 CASSVGLAGVQETQYF TGTGCCAGCAGCGTGGGACTAGCGGGGGTCCAAGAGACCCAGTACTTC
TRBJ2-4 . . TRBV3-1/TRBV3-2 CASSQRQALTKNIQYF TGTGCCAGCAGCCAAAGGCAGGCCCTAACCAAAAACATTCAGTACTTC
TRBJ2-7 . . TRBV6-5 CASSYTPYREQYF TGTGCCAGCAGTTACACGCCCTACCGCGAGCAGTACTTC
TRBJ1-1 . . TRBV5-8 CASSLVRDTWMNTEAFF TGTGCCAGCAGCTTGGTGAGGGACACCTGGATGAACACTGAAGCTTTCTTT
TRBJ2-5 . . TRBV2 CASSVQGTETQYF TGTGCCAGCAGTGTTCAGGGGACGGAGACCCAGTACTTC
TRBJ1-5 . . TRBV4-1 CASSQDGSSNQPQHF TGCGCCAGCAGCCAAGATGGGAGTAGCAATCAGCCCCAGCATTTT
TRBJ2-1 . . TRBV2 CASRPNTASYNEQFF TGTGCCAGCAGACCCAACACCGCCTCCTACAATGAGCAGTTCTTC
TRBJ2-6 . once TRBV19 CASSQSPSSSGANVLTF TGTGCCAGTAGCCAATCCCCCAGTTCATCTGGGGCCAACGTCCTGACTTTC
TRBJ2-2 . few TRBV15 CATSRDWNTGELFF TGTGCCACCAGCAGGGACTGGAACACCGGGGAGCTGTTTTTT